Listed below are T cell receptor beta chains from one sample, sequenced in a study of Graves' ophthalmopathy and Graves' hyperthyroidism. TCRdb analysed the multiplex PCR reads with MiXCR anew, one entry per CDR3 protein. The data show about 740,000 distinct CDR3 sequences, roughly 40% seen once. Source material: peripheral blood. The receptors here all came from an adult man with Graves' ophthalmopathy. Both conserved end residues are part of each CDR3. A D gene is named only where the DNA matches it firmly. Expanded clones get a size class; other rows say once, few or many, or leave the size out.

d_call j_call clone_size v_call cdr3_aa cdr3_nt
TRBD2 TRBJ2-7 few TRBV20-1 CSANPGLVDSEQYF TGCAGTGCTAACCCGGGACTAGTGGACTCCGAGCAGTACTTC
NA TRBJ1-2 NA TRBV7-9 CASSLIAGVRDYGYTF TGTGCCAGCAGCTTAATAGCCGGGGTACGAGACTATGGCTACACCTTC
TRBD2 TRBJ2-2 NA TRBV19 CASIPGLAGGTGELFF TGTGCCAGTATCCCGGGACTAGCGGGAGGCACCGGGGAGCTGTTTTTT
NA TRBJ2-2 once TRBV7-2 CASSRAGNTGELFF TGTGCCAGCAGCCGGGCCGGAAACACCGGGGAGCTGTTTTTT
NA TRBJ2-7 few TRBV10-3 CASSYSRTTWYEQYF TGTGCCAGCAGTTACTCTCGGACAACTTGGTACGAGCAGTACTTC
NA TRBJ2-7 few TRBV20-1 CSARGDLSSYEQYF TGCAGTGCTAGAGGGGACTTGAGCTCCTACGAGCAGTACTTC
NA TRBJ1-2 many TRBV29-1 CSVDGFVQDLSGYTF TGCAGCGTCGATGGATTCGTCCAGGATTTAAGTGGCTACACCTTC
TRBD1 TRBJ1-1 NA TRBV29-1 CSVRDSYMAVNTEAFF TGCAGCGTTCGGGACAGTTACATGGCGGTGAACACTGAAGCTTTCTTT
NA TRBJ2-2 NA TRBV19 CASSPEVGSGELFF TGTGCCAGTAGTCCGGAGGTGGGCAGCGGGGAGCTGTTTTTT
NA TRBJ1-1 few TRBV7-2 CASSLAWANTEAFF TGTGCCAGCAGCTTAGCGTGGGCGAACACTGAAGCTTTCTTT
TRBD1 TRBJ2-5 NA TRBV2 CASSYGDRDLETQYF TGTGCCAGCAGTTACGGGGACAGGGATTTGGAGACCCAGTACTTC
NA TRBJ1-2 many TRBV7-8 CASSGTIGYGYTF TGTGCCAGCAGCGGGACGATCGGCTATGGCTACACCTTC
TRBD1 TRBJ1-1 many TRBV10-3 CAISGTELNTEAFF TGTGCCATCAGCGGGACAGAGTTGAACACTGAAGCTTTCTTT
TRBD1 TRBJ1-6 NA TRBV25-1 CARGTGRNSPLHF TGTGCTAGAGGGACAGGGAGGAATTCACCCCTCCACTTT
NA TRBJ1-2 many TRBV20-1 CSGTEYGYTF TGCAGTGGCACGGAATATGGCTACACCTTC
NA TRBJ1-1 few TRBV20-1 CSEQVVTALNTEAFF TGCAGTGAGCAGGTAGTTACAGCCTTGAACACTGAAGCTTTCTTT
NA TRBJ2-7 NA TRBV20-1 CSASPVPDSYEQYF TGCAGTGCGTCCCCAGTGCCCGACTCCTACGAGCAGTACTTC
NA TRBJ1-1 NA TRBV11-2 CASSLTGLGRISTEAFF TGTGCCAGCAGCTTAACAGGACTGGGACGGATCAGCACTGAAGCTTTCTTT
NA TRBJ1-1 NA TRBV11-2 CASSQLDRQNTEAFF TGTGCCAGCAGCCAGTTGGACAGACAAAACACTGAAGCTTTCTTT
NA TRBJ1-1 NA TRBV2 CASSTRLNPRVVGAPRAFF TGTGCCAGCAGCACGCGACTCAACCCCAGGGTCGTGGGGGCTCCTAGGGCTTTCTTT
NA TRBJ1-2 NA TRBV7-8 CASSLAGSGVYYGYTF TGTGCCAGCAGCTTGGCCGGGTCAGGGGTCTACTATGGCTACACCTTC
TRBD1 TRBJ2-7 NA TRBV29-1 CAWTRQGLSAYEQYF TGTGCCTGGACCAGACAGGGCCTCTCAGCCTACGAGCAGTACTTC
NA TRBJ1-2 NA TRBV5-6 CASSFGTRYGYTF TGTGCCAGCAGTTTCGGCACCCGTTATGGCTACACCTTC
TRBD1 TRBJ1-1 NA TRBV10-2 CASSPGTGDTEAFF TGTGCCAGCAGCCCCGGGACAGGGGACACTGAAGCTTTCTTT
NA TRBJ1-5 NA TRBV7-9 CASSEALGDQPQHF TGTGCCAGCAGTGAAGCGCTGGGTGATCAGCCCCAGCATTTT
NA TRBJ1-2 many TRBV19 CASREQPFYGYTF TGTGCCAGTCGAGAACAGCCTTTCTATGGCTACACCTTC
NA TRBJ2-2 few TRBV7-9 CASTQGSDTGELFF TGTGCCAGCACCCAGGGGAGTGACACCGGGGAGCTGTTTTTT
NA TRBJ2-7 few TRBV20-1 CSARDRLGGSFHEQYF TGCAGTGCTAGAGATAGATTAGGGGGTTCTTTCCACGAGCAGTACTTC
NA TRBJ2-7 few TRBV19 CASSTGLESYEQYF TGTGCCAGTAGTACAGGGCTAGAGTCCTACGAGCAGTACTTC
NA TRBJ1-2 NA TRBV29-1 CSIPWGDEQYYGYTF TGCAGCATTCCTTGGGGAGACGAGCAGTACTATGGCTACACCTTC
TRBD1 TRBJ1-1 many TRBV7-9 CASSLATGGDGTEAFF TGTGCCAGCAGCTTAGCGACAGGGGGCGATGGTACTGAAGCTTTCTTT
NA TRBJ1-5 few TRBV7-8 CAWSPVAWGSNQPQHF TGTGCCTGGAGTCCCGTAGCCTGGGGGAGCAATCAGCCCCAGCATTTT